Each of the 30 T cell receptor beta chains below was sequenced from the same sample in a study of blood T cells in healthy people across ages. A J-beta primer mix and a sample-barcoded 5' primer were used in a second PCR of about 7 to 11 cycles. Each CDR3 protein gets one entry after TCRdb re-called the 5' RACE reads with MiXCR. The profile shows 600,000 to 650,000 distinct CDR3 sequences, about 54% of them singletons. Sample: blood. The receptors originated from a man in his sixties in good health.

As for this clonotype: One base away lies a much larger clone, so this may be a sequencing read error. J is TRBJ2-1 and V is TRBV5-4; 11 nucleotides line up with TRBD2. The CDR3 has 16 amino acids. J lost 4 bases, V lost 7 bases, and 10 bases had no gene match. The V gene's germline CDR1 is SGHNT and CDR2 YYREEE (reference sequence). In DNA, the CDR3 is TGTGCCAGCCGCGACTTACTAGCGGGGGATTACAATGAGCAGTTCTTC. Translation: CASRDLLAGDYNEQFF.

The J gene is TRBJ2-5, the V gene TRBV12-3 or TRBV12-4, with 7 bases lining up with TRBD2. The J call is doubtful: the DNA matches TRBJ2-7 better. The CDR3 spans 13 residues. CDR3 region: CASSAGTMYEQYF. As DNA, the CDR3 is TGTGCCAGCAGTGCCGGGACTATGTACGAGCAGTACTTC.

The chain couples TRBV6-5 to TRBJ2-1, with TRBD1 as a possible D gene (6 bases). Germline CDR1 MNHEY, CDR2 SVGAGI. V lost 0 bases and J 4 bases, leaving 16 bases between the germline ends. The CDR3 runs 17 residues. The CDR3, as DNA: TGTGCCAGCAGTTACTCTTCCCAGGGGCCGGTTTACAATGAGCAGTTCTTC. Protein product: CASSYSSQGPVYNEQFF.

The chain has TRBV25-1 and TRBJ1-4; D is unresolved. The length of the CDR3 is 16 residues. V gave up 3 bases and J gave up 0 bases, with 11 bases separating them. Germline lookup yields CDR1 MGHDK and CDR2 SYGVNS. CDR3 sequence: CASSDPLGPTNEKLFF. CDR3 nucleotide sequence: TGTGCCAGCAGTGACCCACTGGGCCCAACTAATGAAAAACTGTTTTTT.

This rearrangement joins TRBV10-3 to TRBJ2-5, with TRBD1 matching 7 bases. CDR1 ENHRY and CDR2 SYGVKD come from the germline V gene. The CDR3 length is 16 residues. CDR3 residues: CATQRQGSALGETQYF. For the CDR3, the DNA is TGTGCTACCCAAAGACAGGGCAGCGCCTTGGGGGAGACCCAGTACTTC.

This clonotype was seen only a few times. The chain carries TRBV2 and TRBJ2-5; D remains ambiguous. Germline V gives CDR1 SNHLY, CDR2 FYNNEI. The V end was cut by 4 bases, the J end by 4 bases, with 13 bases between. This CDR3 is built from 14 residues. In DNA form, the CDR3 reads TGTGCCAGCAGTGTAACCTTGGAAGTAGAGACCCAGTACTTC. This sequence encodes CASSVTLEVETQYF.

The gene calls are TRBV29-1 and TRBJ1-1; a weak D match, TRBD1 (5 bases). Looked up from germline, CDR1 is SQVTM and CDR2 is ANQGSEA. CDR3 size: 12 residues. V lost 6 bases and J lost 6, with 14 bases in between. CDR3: CSVSGTESEAFF. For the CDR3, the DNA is TGCAGCGTCTCAGGGACGGAGTCTGAAGCTTTCTTT.

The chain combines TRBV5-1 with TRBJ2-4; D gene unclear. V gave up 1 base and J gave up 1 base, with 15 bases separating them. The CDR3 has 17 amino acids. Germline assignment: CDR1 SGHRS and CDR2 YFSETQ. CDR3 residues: CASSLTPSGAAKNIQYF. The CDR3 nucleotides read TGCGCCAGCAGCTTGACCCCCTCTGGTGCGGCCAAAAACATTCAGTACTTC. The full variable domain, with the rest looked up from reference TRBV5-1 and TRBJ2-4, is KAGVTQTPRYLIKTRGQQVTLSCSPISGHRSVSWYQQTPGQGLQFLFEYFSETQRNKGNFPGRFSGRQFSNSRSEMNVSTLELGDSALYLCASSLTPSGAAKNIQYFGAGTRLSVL.

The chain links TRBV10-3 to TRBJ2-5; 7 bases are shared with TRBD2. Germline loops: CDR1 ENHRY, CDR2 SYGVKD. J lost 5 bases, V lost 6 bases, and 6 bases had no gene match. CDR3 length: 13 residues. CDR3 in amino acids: CAISGTTGETQYF. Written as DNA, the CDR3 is TGTGCCATCAGCGGGACTACCGGGGAGACCCAGTACTTC.

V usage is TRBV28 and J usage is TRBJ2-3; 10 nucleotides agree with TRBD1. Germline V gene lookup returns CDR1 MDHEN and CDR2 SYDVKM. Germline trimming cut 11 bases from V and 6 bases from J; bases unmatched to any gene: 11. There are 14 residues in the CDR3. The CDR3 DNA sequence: TGTGCCGGTTCCACCGGGACAGGGGTGGATACGCAGTATTTT. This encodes CAGSTGTGVDTQYF.

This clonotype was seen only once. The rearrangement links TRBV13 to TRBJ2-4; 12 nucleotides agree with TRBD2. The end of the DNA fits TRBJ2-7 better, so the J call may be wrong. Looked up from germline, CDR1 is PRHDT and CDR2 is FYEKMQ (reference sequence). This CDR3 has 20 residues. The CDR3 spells CASSNPTLISTSGGPCEQYF. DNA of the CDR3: TGTGCCAGCAGCAACCCCACCCTCATATCCACTAGCGGGGGGCCTTGCGAGCAGTACTTC.

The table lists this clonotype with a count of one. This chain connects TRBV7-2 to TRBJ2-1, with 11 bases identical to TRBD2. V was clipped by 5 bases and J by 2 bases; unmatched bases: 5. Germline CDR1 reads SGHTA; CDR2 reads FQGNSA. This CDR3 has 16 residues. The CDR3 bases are TGTGCCAGCAGCCGCCTTAGCGGGGGGGCCTACAATGAGCAGTTCTTC. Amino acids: CASSRLSGGAYNEQFF.

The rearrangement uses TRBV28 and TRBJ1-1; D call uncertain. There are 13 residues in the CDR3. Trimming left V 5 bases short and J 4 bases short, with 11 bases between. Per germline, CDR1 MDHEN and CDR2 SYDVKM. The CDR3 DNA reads TGTGCCAGCAGTCCCGTCGCGGTCACTGAAGCTTTCTTT. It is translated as CASSPVAVTEAFF.

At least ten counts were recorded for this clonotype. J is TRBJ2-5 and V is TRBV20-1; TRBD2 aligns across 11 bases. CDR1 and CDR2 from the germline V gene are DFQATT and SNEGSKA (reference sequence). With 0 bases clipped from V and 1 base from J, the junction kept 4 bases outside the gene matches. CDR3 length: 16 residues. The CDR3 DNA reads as TGCAGTGCTAGAGATGGACTAGCGGGCGCCCAAGAGACCCAGTACTTC. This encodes CSARDGLAGAQETQYF.

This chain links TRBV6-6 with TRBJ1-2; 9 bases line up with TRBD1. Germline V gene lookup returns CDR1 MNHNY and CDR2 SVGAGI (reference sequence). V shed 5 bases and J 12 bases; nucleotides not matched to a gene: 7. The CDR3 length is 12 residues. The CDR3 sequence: CASSPRTGEDTF. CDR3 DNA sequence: TGTGCCAGCAGTCCCCGGACAGGGGAGGACACCTTC.

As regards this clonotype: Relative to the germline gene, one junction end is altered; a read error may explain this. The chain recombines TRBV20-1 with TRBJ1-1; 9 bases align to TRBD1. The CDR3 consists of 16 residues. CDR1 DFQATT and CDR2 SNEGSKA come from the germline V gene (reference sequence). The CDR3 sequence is CSARGDRAGISTEAFF. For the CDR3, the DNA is TGCAGCGCTAGGGGGGACAGGGCGGGTATAAGTACTGAAGCTTTCTTT.

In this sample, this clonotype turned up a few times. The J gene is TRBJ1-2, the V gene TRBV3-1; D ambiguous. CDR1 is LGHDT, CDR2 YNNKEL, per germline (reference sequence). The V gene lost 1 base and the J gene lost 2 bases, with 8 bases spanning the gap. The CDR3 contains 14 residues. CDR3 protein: CASSQVPGNYGYTF. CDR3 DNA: TGTGCCAGCAGCCAAGTTCCCGGGAACTATGGCTACACCTTC.

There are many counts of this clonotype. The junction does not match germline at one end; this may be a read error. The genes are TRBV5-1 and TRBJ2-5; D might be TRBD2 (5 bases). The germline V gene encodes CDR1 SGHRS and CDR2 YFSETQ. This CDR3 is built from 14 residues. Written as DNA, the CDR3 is TGTGCCAGCAGTCTGGCGGGTACACAAGAGACCCAGTACTTC. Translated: CASSLAGTQETQYF.

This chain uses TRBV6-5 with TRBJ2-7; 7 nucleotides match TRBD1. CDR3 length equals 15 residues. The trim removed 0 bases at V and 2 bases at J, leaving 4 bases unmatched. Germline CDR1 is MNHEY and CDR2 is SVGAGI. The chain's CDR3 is CASSYSTGNPYEQYF. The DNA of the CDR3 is TGTGCCAGCAGTTACTCGACAGGGAACCCCTACGAGCAGTACTTC.

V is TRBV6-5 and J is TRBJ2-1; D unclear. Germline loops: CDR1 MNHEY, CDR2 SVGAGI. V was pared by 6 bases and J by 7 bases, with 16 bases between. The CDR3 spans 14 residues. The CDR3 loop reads CASRAPGARNEQFF. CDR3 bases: TGTGCCAGCAGGGCACCAGGAGCCCGAAATGAGCAGTTCTTC.

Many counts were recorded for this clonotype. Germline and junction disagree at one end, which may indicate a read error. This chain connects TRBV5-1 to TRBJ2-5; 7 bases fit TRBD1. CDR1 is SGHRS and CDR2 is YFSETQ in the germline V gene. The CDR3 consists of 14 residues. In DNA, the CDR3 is TGTGCCAGCAGCTTAGGACAGGCCCAAGAGACCCAGTACTTC. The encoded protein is CASSLGQAQETQYF.

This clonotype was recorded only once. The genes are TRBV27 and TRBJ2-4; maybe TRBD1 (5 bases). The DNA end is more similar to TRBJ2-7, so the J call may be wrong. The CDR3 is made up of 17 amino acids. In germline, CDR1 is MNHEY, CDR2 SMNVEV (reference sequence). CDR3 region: CASSHLPIGEWIHEQYF. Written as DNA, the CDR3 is TGTGCCAGCAGCCACCTACCGATAGGGGAATGGATCCACGAGCAGTACTTC.

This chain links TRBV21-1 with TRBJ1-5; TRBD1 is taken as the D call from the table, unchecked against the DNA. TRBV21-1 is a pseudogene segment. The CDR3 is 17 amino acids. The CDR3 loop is CASSTSRGQHSNQPQHF. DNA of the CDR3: TGTGCCAGCAGCACCAGCCGCGGACAGCATAGCAATCAGCCCCAGCATTTT.

The CDR3 here is CASSLDLLVLNEQFF. The CDR3, as DNA: TGTGCCAGCAGCTTAGATCTACTAGTATTAAATGAGCAGTTCTTC. This chain connects TRBV11-2 to TRBJ2-1; D possibly corresponds to TRBD2 (5 bases). Looked up from germline, CDR1 is SGHAT and CDR2 is FQNNGV. Trimming left V 0 bases short and J 7 bases short, with 13 bases between. This CDR3 comprises 15 residues. Drawing the rest from reference TRBV11-2 and TRBJ2-1, the complete variable domain is EAGVAQSPRYKIIEKRQSVAFWCNPISGHATLYWYQQILGQGPKLLIQFQNNGVVDDSQLPKDRFSAERLKGVDSTLKIQPAKLEDSAVYLCASSLDLLVLNEQFFGPGTRLTVL.

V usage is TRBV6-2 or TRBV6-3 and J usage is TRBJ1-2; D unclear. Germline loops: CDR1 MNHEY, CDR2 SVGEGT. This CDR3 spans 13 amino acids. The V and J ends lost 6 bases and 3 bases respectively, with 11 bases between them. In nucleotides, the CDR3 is TGTGCCAGCAGCCCCGACGCAGACTATGGCTACACCTTC. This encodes CASSPDADYGYTF.

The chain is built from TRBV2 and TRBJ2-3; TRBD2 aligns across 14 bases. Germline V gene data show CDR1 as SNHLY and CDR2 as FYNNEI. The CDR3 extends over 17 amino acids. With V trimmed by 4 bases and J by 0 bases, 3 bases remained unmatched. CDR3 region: CASSVGLAGGSTDTQYF. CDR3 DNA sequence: TGTGCCAGCAGTGTCGGACTAGCGGGGGGTAGCACAGATACGCAGTATTTT.

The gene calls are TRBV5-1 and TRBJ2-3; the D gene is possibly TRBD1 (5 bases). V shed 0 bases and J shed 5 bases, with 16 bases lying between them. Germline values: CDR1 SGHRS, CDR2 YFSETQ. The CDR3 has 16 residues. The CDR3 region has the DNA TGCGCCAGCAGCTTGGATGGGGCGGCCTATGTAGATACGCAGTATTTT. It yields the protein CASSLDGAAYVDTQYF.

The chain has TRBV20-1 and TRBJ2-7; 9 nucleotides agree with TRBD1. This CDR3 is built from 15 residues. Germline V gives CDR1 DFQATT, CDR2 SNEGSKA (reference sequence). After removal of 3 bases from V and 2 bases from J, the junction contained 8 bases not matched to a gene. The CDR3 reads CSASPRTGVPYEQYF. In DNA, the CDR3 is TGCAGTGCTAGCCCACGGACAGGGGTGCCCTACGAGCAGTACTTC.

CDR3 sequence (DNA): TGTGCCAGCAGGCCAAACAGGGGCGCCTACAATGAGCAGTACTTC. Residues: CASRPNRGAYNEQYF. This rearrangement joins TRBV6-5 to TRBJ2-7; 7 bases match TRBD1. V lost 6 bases to trimming and J lost 7 bases; unmatched junction nucleotides: 15. Per germline, CDR1 MNHEY and CDR2 SVGAGI. The CDR3 runs to 15 residues.

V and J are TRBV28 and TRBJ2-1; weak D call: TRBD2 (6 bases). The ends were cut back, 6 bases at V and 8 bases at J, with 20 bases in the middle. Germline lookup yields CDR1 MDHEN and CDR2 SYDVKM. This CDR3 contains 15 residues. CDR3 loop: CASSFLGASVDEQFF. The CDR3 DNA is TGTGCCAGCAGCTTCCTAGGGGCTAGCGTCGATGAGCAGTTCTTC.